This T cell receptor (beta chain) appears in the sequencing data of a study of T cell responses to AZD1222 COVID-19 vaccine (dated by TCRdb to the early 2020s). In terms of the full investigation: AZD1222 recipients whose second dose came at about 4 weeks and those whose second dose came at about 12 weeks were combined into one group, since spike-specific TCR depth and breadth did not differ between the two schedules. Trial participants were enrolled by age into subgroups of 18-55, 56-69 and 70-plus years, and approximately 150, 30 and 60 TCR-sequenced participants, respectively, were included in these subgroups. A total of roughly 240 trial participants underwent TCR sequencing, of whom approximately 210 received two doses of AZD1222 and roughly 25 received two doses of the MenACWY control vaccine. General findings and caveats noted by the study authors: The 56-69-year group was small, and its depth increase did not reach significance, likely because of low power. After two AZD1222 doses, both the breadth and the depth of spike-specific TCRs were significantly higher than at day 0 and than in MenACWY recipients. Epitopes outside the regions mutated in the B.1.351 and B.1.1.7 variants were reportedly recognized by nearly half of the unique spike-specific TCRs. Participants were mostly white British, with more females than males. The authors suggested clonal diversity may have been underestimated. Because no day 14 peak-response samples were available, repertoires were characterized only after the peak T cell response. The whole spike protein was spanned by vaccine-associated CD4 TCRs, and dominant responses were seen in regions 160-218 and 743-854. Conclusions about previously exposed vaccinees are limited, since just five to seven AZD1222 recipients were seropositive for SARS-CoV-2 at baseline.

Regarding this clone: What this receptor recognizes is not known. Nothing much larger sits one base from this clone, and base qualities are not available.

Sequences KGHSH (CDR1) and LQKENI (CDR2) are obtained from the germline V gene. V is trimmed back by 6 bases and J by 5 bases, and the junction contains 9 bases that no gene match accounts for. The CDR3 starts with the cysteine, ends with the phenylalanine, and has 15 residues. Only CDR3 DNA remains: 45 bases, in frame from the first base. The CDR3 regions of human TCRbeta chains were analyzed by immunosequencing. The paper's processing steps were these. TCRs in the repertoires were compared against a reference library of SARS-CoV-2-specific TCRs that had been generated with the MIRA antigen-specificity platform. Breadth was defined as the fraction of unique TCRs that were SARS-CoV-2-associated. Depth was defined as the fraction of total T cells that were SARS-CoV-2-associated. Using the MIRA data, each spike-specific TCR was mapped to the spike region that the TCR reacts to and placed in a CD4 or CD8 class. Log10-transformed breadth and depth values were compared by one-way ANOVA with Sidak's multiple comparisons tests. Drawn from immuneACCESS, this table holds only the in-frame rearrangements with V and J called that TCRdb kept. Clones are partly lost; checked studies trace under half to an unresolved V gene and leave the rest unexplained. Clonal size and the V and J genes are those of that table, whereas D and trimming came from the DNA. The sample records around 94,000 clones, 85% to 90% of which are singletons. The top ten hold roughly 4% of the sample.

Sample time point, as interpreted from the label and publication: baseline before first vaccination. Vaccinee samples were obtained from the UK trials COV001 and COV002, which included a single-blind randomized controlled phase 2/3 trial of AZD1222 (ChAdOx1 nCoV-19) in healthy adults. For TCRbeta chain sequencing, PBMC samples from trial participants were taken at day 0 and at day 28 after the second dose. The rearranged chain carries TRBV18 and TRBJ1-5; TRBD1 agrees with 8 junctional bases. The sample in question was peripheral blood, obtained on day 0 of AZD1222 vaccination. The clonotype originates from an adult in good health. The DNA sequence is TGTGCCAGCTCTTCCGACAGGGGAGCACATCAGCCCCAGCATTTT. Translation gives CASSSDRGAHQPQHF.